This TCR beta chain was captured in a study of cytomegalovirus exposure and HLA in healthy donors. Concerning this clone: The antigen is undetermined.

This CDR3 comprises 15 residues. The germline V gene encodes CDR1 KGHSH and CDR2 LQKENI. V dropped 2 bases and J dropped 3 bases, with 11 bases sitting between them. Whole-study findings and limits: One variant, a missense change in DCLRE1C, was linked in a later analysis to TCR beta V- and J-gene trimming.

The PCR contained 60 Vbeta and 13 Jbeta primers. Repertoires were generated with immunoSEQ multiplex PCR, while TCRdb's copy carries only in-frame clones and drops some. This sample has about 170,000 clones, with about 82% found just once. The source material was PBMCs. The clonotype comes from a woman in her fifties or sixties in good health and CMV-seropositive. The chain links TRBV18 to TRBJ2-1; D is possibly TRBD2 (5 bases). The CDR3 spells CASSPNSGIYNEQFF. The CDR3 coding sequence is TGTGCCAGCTCACCAAACTCGGGGATCTACAATGAGCAGTTCTTC.